This TCR beta chain originates from a study of OX40 agonist ivuxolimab in advanced cancers. In the study overall: Partial responses, seen in three patients, involved one hepatocellular carcinoma and two cutaneous melanomas.

The table came from immunoSEQ multiplex PCR; TCRdb's copy has only in-frame clones and leaves some out. Among approximately 28,000 clones listed, 80% to 90% were seen once. This clone has only one observation. The germline CDR1 and CDR2 sequences are MNHEY and SVGAGI. Trimming pared 0 bases from V and 3 bases from J, leaving 6 bases between. The CDR3 contains 13 residues. Sequencing was performed on CD4+ or CD8+ T cells sorted from blood, taken in a trial of the OX40 agonist ivuxolimab. The J gene is TRBJ2-7, the V gene TRBV6-5; D uncertain. The sequence was obtained from an adult with an advanced solid tumor such as melanoma, head and neck, liver or kidney cancer. The CDR3 loop reads CASSYSGNYEQYF. Here the CDR3 DNA reads TGTGCCAGCAGTTACTCGGGCAACTACGAGCAGTACTTC.